This T cell receptor beta chain is from a study of blood T cell repertoires in COVID-19. TCRdb keeps only in-frame clones here, not all; method: immunoSEQ multiplex PCR. Here the sample spans 55,000 to 75,000 clones, approximately 80% being singletons. This clone occurred once. The origin of this receptor is a man between 70 and 80 years old who had recovered from COVID-19. Sequencing was performed on peripheral blood.

The CDR3 DNA reads as TGTGCCAGCAGTCGAGGGACAGGCTTCCAGCCCCAGCATTTT. This gives the protein CASSRGTGFQPQHF. This chain joins TRBV6-5 and TRBJ1-5, with TRBD1 identical over 8 bases. Trimming at V came to 5 bases and at J to 7 bases, leaving 7 bases not matched to a gene. Germline CDR1 is MNHEY and CDR2 is SVGAGI. The length of the CDR3 is 14 residues.